This entry concerns a single T cell receptor beta chain. Its antigen remains unidentified. No clone much larger than this one lies a single base away; base qualities are absent. The germline V gene (reference sequence) yields SEHNR for CDR1 and FQNEAQ for CDR2. Trimming at the junction amounts to 0 bases on V and 5 bases on J, and the germline ends lie 4 bases apart. The CDR3 has 13 amino acids, counting the end cysteine and phenylalanine. Only the CDR3 DNA stays, 39 bases, in frame from base 1. These data come from a study of CD8 T cell repertoires and HIV-1 epitope variants (TCRdb year 2020). Notes on the research overall: In separate culture wells, T cells were stimulated with each of twenty-five peptides that represented autologous and known Gag and Nef epitope variants. A CMV, EBV and flu peptide pool, the Ebola AY9 epitope as negative control, and a no-peptide well were included as control conditions. The epitopes tested were three Gag epitope families plus Nef HW9 and YT9. T cells were enriched using the EasySep Human T Cell Enrichment Kit and then co-cultured with an equal number of autologous T cell-negative cells acting as antigen-presenting cells. Cultures were maintained for nine to ten days in IMDM with gentamicin, and half-media changes adding IL-2, IL-7 and IL-15 were performed on days 3 and 7. A 1M T cell aliquot was kept as an uncultured baseline condition, separate from the roughly 80 T cell cultures. Running each culture condition in triplicate, except for one peptide done in duplicate, gave a total of 75 to 95 T cell cultures. General conclusions and limits of the study: Of the nine antigen-specific TCR beta clonotypes identified, five or six appeared cross-reactive for autologous or known escape epitope variants. The assay could identify only TCR beta chains and pointed to proliferation in response to antigen, not to T cell function or cytokine profile. Four or five clonotypes recognized the Nef KF9 family and one clonotype recognized the HW9 family, while no responses were seen to the TAALDMSHF plasma variant.

Sequencing of TCR beta CDR3 regions was done on the immunoSEQ platform at survey depth. The QIAamp DNA micro kit was used to extract genomic DNA from every cultured and uncultured CD8+ T cell population. In the paper's pipeline: Samples with under 5,000 productive reads were excluded, and this exclusion removed about 6.5% of the roughly 80 HIV peptide-stimulated cultures. Sequences were trimmed to CDR3 by a MANAFEST web app, and nonproductive sequences, CDR3s under 5 amino acids, and sequences not starting with C or ending with F/W were removed. To count as antigen-specific, a clonotype had to be expanded in at least 2 of 3 replicates compared with the no-peptide control at FDR 0.01, and only within one epitope family. In addition, a specific clonotype needed a frequency at least fivefold higher than in wells stimulated with peptides from other epitope families. TCRdb obtained this table from immuneACCESS and retained in-frame rearrangements with V and J assigned. These tables miss some clones; where compared with another copy, unresolved V genes account for less than half of the shortfall, and the remainder is unexplained. V and J calls and clone size are copied from that table; D and trimming were computed from the DNA. This sample comprises fewer than 5,000 clones, roughly three fifths of them detected only once. Together, the top ten hold around two fifths of the sample.

The EasySep Human CD8+ T Cell Enrichment Kit was used on day 10 to isolate CD8+ T cells from every culture. The chain links TRBV7-9 with TRBJ1-4; no D gene is confidently identified. The sequence came from a male donor with HIV. The sample was cultured CD8+ T cells derived from PBMCs. The bases are TGTGCCAGCAGCTTAGCACAGAATGAAAAACTGTTTTTT. This is translated as CASSLAQNEKLFF.